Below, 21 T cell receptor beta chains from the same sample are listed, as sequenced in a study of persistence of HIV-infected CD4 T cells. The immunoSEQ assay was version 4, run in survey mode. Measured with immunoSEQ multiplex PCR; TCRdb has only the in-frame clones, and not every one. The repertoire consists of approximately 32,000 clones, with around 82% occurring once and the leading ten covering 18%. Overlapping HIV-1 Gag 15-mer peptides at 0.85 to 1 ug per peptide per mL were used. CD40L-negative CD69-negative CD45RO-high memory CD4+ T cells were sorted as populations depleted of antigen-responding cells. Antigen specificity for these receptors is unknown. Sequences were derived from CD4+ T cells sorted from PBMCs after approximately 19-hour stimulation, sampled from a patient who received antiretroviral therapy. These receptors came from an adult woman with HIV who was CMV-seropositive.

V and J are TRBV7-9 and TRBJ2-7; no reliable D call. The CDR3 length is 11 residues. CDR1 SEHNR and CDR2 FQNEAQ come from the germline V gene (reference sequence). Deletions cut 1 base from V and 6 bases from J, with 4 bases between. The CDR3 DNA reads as TGTGCCAGCAGCTTAGGACTCGAGCAGTACTTC. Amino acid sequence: CASSLGLEQYF.

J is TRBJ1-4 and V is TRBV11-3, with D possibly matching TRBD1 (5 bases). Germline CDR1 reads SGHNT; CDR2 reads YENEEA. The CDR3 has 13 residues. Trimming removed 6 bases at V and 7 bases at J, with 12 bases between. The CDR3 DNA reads TGTGCCAGCAGTCAGGCAGGGACTGAAAAACTGTTTTTT. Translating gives CASSQAGTEKLFF. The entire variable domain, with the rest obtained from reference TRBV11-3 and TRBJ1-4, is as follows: EAGVVQSPRYKIIEKKQPVAFWCNPISGHNTLYWYLQNLGQGPELLIRYENEEAVDDSQLPKDRFSAERLKGVDSTLKIQPAELGDSAVYLCASSQAGTEKLFFGSGTQLSVL.

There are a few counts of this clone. For the CDR3, the DNA is TGTGCCACAACAGAGGACAGGACATCGAACACTGAAGCTTTCTTT. Translating it yields CATTEDRTSNTEAFF. This chain connects TRBV19 to TRBJ1-1; 7 bases line up with TRBD1. Trimming cost V 10 bases and J 1 base; bases outside gene matches: 12. Looked up from germline, CDR1 is LNHDA and CDR2 is SQIVND (reference sequence). The CDR3 spans 15 residues.

CDR3 nucleotides: TGTGCCAGCAGCTCGTACTCCCAGGAAAAACTGTTTTTT. It codes for CASSSYSQEKLFF. The rearrangement uses TRBV7-2 and TRBJ1-4; D remains ambiguous. In germline, CDR1 is SGHTA, CDR2 FQGNSA. The CDR3 is 13 residues long. Trimming pared 4 bases from V and 8 bases from J, leaving 11 bases between.

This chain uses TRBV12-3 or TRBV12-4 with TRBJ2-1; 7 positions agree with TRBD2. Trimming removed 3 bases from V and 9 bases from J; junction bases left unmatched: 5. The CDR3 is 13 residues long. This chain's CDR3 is CASSLGGRGEQFF. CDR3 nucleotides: TGTGCCAGCAGTTTGGGGGGGAGGGGTGAGCAGTTCTTC.

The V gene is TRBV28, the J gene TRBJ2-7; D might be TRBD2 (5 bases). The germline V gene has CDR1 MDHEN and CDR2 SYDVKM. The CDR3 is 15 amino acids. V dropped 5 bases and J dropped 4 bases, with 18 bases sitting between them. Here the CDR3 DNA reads TGTGCCAGCAGTGGAATTACTAGGAAACCATACGAGCAGTACTTC. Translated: CASSGITRKPYEQYF.

The CDR3 DNA follows: TGTGCCAGCAGCCCCGGACAGGGGCGGACCGGGGAGCTGTTTTTT. Translation: CASSPGQGRTGELFF. This chain links TRBV7-6 with TRBJ2-2; TRBD1 aligns across 9 bases. V was pared by 5 bases and J by 5 bases, with 6 bases of the junction left unmatched. The CDR3 totals 15 residues. Germline V gives CDR1 SGHVS, CDR2 FNYEAQ.

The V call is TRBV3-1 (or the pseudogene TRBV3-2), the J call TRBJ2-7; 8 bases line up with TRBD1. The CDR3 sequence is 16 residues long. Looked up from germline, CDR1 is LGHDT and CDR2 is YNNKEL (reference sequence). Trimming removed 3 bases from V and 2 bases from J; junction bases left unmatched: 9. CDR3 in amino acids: CASSQNTGGVAYEQYF. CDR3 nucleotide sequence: TGTGCCAGCAGCCAGAACACAGGGGGTGTTGCCTACGAGCAGTACTTC.

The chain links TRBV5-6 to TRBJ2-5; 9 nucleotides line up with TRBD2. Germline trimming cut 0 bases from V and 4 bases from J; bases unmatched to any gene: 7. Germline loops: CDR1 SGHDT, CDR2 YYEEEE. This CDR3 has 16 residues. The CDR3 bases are TGTGCCAGCAGCTTGGGAAACGTACTAGCGGGAGAGACCCAGTACTTC. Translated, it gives CASSLGNVLAGETQYF.

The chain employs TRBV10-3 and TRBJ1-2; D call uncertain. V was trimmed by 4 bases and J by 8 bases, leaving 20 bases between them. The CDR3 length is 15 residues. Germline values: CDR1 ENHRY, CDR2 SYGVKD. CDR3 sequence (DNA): TGTGCCATCAGTGTTGGACCCGAGGACGCGGAGGGCTACACCTTC. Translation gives CAISVGPEDAEGYTF.

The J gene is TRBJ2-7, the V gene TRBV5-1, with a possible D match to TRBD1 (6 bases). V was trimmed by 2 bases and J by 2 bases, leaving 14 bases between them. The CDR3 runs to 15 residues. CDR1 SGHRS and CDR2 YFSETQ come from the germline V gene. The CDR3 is CASSLNTGSPYEQYF. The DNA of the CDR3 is TGCGCCAGCAGCTTAAACACAGGGTCCCCCTACGAGCAGTACTTC.

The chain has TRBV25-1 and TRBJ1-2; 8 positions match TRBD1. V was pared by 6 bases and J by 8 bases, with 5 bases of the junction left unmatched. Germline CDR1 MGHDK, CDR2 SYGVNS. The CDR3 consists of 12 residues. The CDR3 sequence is CASSPQGGGYTF. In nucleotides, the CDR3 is TGTGCCAGCAGCCCACAGGGGGGGGGCTACACCTTC.

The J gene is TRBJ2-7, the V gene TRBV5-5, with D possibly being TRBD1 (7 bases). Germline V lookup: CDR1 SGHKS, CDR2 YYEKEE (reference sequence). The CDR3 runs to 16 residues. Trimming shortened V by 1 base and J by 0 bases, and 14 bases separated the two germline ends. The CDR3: CASSLLGGQNSYEQYF. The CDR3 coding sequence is TGTGCCAGCAGCTTGTTGGGGGGACAGAACTCCTACGAGCAGTACTTC.

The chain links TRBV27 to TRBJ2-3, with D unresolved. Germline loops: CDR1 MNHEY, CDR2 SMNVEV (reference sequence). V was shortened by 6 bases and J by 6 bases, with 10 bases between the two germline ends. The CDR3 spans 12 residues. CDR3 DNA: TGTGCCAGCAGCTCCTTCGGCGATACGCAGTATTTT. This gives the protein CASSSFGDTQYF.

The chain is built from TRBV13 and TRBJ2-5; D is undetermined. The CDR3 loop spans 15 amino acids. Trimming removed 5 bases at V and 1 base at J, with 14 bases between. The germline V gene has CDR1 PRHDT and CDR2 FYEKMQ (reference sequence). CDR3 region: CASSQIDPGQETQYF. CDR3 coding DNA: TGTGCCAGCAGCCAGATCGACCCCGGCCAAGAGACCCAGTACTTC.

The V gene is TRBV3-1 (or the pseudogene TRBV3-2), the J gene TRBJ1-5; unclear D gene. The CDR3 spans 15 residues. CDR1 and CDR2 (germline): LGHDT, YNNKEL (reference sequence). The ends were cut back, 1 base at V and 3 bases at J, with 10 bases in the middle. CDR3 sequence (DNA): TGTGCCAGCAGCCAAGGTCTCGGAGTCAATCAGCCCCAGCATTTT. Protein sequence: CASSQGLGVNQPQHF.

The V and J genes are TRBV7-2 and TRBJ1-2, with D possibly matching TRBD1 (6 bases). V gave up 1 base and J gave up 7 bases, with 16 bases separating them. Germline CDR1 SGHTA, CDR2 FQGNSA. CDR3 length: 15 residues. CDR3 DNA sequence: TGTGCCAGCAGCTTAGTACTGGGGGCTAATGTTGGCTACACCTTC. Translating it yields CASSLVLGANVGYTF.

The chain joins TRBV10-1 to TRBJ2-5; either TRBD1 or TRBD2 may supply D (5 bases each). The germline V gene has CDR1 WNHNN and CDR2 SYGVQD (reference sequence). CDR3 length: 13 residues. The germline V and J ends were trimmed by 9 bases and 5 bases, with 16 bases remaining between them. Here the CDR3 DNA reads TGCGCCAGTTCCGGGACCCCTTTTGAGACCCAGTACTTC. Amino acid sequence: CASSGTPFETQYF.

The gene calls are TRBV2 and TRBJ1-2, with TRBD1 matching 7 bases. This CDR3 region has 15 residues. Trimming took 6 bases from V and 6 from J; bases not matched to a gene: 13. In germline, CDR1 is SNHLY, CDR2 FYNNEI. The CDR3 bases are TGTGCCAGCAGCGAATTGAGACAGGGAAAAAATGGCTACACCTTC. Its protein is CASSELRQGKNGYTF.

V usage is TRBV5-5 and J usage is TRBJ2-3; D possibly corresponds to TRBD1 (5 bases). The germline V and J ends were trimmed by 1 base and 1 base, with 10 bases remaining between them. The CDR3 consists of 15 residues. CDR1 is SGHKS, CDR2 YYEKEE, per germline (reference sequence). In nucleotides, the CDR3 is TGTGCCAGCAGCTTGACAGACAGAGGCACAGATACGCAGTATTTT. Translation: CASSLTDRGTDTQYF.

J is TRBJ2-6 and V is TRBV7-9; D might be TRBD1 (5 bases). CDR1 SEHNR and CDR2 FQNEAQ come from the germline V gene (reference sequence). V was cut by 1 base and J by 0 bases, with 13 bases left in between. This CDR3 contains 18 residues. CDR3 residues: CASSLVSGWNSGANVLTF. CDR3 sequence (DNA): TGTGCCAGCAGCTTAGTATCAGGGTGGAACTCTGGGGCCAACGTCCTGACTTTC.